Listed here are 14 T cell receptor beta chains from one sample, sequenced in a study of T cells in Graves' hyperthyroidism and ophthalmopathy. TCR beta CDR3 sequences were amplified from RNA transcripts. The HTBI set primed first-round TCR CDR3 RT-PCR. TCRdb reprocessed the multiplex PCR reads via MiXCR and lists one record per CDR3 protein. The profile shows 250,000 to 300,000 distinct CDR3 sequences, roughly 15% of them singletons. The sample consisted of blood. These TCRs come from a woman in her forties or fifties with Graves' hyperthyroidism that later progressed to Graves' ophthalmopathy.

In this sample, this clonotype turned up many times. V and J are TRBV18 and TRBJ1-1; D gene unclear. V was pared by 7 bases and J by 5 bases, with 14 bases between. Germline lookup yields CDR1 KGHSH and CDR2 LQKENI. This CDR3 has 13 amino acids. The CDR3 DNA reads TGTGCCAGCTGTACTGAAGCGGGGACTGAAGCTTTCTTT. It encodes CASCTEAGTEAFF.

The chain is built from TRBV7-9 and TRBJ1-1; D might be TRBD1 (6 bases). Germline V gene sequence: CDR1 SEHNR, CDR2 FQNEAQ (reference sequence). The CDR3 length is 14 residues. The V end was cut by 3 bases, the J end by 5 bases, with 13 bases between. Written as DNA, the CDR3 is TGTGCCAGCAGCTTCCTCAGGGGAAGAACTGAAGCTTTCTTT. This codes for CASSFLRGRTEAFF.

This clonotype was observed many times. The chain has TRBV27 and TRBJ2-3; D gene ambiguous. Trimming took off 2 bases at V and 6 bases at J, with 6 bases between the two ends. The germline V gene encodes CDR1 MNHEY and CDR2 SMNVEV (reference sequence). CDR3 length: 12 residues. For the CDR3, the DNA is TGTGCCAGCAGTTTAAATGGGGATACGCAGTATTTT. Encoded protein: CASSLNGDTQYF.

This clonotype was picked up many times. The V and J genes are TRBV20-1 and TRBJ2-3; 11 positions match TRBD2. J lost 1 base, V lost 7 bases, and 4 bases had no gene match. Germline V gene sequence: CDR1 DFQATT, CDR2 SNEGSKA (reference sequence). The CDR3 is 14 amino acids. CDR3 protein: CSVAGGVGTDTQYF. The CDR3 DNA reads as TGCAGTGTAGCGGGAGGGGTGGGCACAGATACGCAGTATTTT.

A few counts support this clonotype. The CDR3 loop reads CASTLMGQKNTEAFF. CDR3 DNA: TGCGCCAGCACCTTAATGGGTCAAAAGAACACTGAAGCTTTCTTT. The J gene is TRBJ1-1, the V gene TRBV5-1, with D unresolved. The length of the CDR3 is 15 residues. The germline V gene has CDR1 SGHRS and CDR2 YFSETQ. Trimming removed 6 bases at V and 1 base at J, with 16 bases between.

Many counts were recorded for this clonotype. The rearrangement uses TRBV11-2 and TRBJ2-7, with a weak D call TRBD1 (6 bases). The germline CDR1 and CDR2 sequences are SGHAT and FQNNGV. The CDR3 totals 14 residues. V gave up 7 bases and J gave up 2 bases, with 15 bases separating them. The CDR3 loop reads CASKTTGPTYEQYF. In DNA form, the CDR3 reads TGTGCCAGCAAAACGACAGGACCTACCTACGAGCAGTACTTC.

This clonotype occurred many times. The V call is TRBV20-1, the J call TRBJ2-1; D may be TRBD2 (6 bases). CDR3 length: 13 residues. Germline CDR1 DFQATT, CDR2 SNEGSKA (reference sequence). The V end lost 7 bases, the J end lost 2 bases, and 12 bases lay between the germline ends. CDR3 residues: CSGLEGTYNEQFF. CDR3 coding DNA: TGCAGTGGACTAGAGGGTACCTACAATGAGCAGTTCTTC.

Ten or more counts support this clonotype. A read error may explain this, as a much larger clone is one base away. The chain employs TRBV2 and TRBJ2-3; 7 bases match TRBD2. The junction had 10 bases not matched to a gene; V was cut back by 7 bases and J by 0 bases. The germline V gene encodes CDR1 SNHLY and CDR2 FYNNEI. The CDR3 contains 16 residues. The CDR3 is CASNGGLAVSTDTQYF. The CDR3 DNA is TGTGCCAGCAATGGAGGTCTAGCGGTTAGCACAGATACGCAGTATTTT.

The chain uses TRBV14 and TRBJ2-5; 14 bases match TRBD2. The V gene end was trimmed by 4 bases and the J gene end by 4 bases; junction bases not matched to a gene: 8. This CDR3 has 17 amino acids. Germline values: CDR1 SGHDN, CDR2 FVKESK. The CDR3 bases are TGTGCCAGCAGCCGCAGACTAGCGGGAGGGCCTCGAGAGACCCAGTACTTC. Translation: CASSRRLAGGPRETQYF.

The chain couples TRBV7-9 to TRBJ2-7; D possibly corresponds to TRBD1 (5 bases). The germline V and J ends were trimmed by 5 bases and 3 bases, with 14 bases remaining between them. Germline V gives CDR1 SEHNR, CDR2 FQNEAQ (reference sequence). The CDR3 has 14 residues. Written as DNA, the CDR3 is TGTGCCAGCAGCGGGGCTTCTTCGAGCTACGAGCAGTACTTC. This translates into CASSGASSSYEQYF. The entire variable domain, with the rest obtained from reference TRBV7-9 and TRBJ2-7, is as follows: DTGVSQNPRHKITKRGQNVTFRCDPISEHNRLYWYRQTLGQGPEFLTYFQNEAQLEKSRLLSDRFSAERPKGSFSTLEIQRTEQGDSAMYLCASSGASSSYEQYFGPGTRLTVT.

This clonotype has ten or more counts. This sequence joins TRBV12-3 or TRBV12-4 and TRBJ2-1; 9 positions match TRBD1. This CDR3 is 16 amino acids long. Trimming at V came to 7 bases and at J to 4 bases, leaving 11 bases not matched to a gene. CDR3 loop: CASKKQGAGAYNEQFF. As DNA, the CDR3 is TGTGCCAGCAAAAAACAGGGGGCGGGGGCTTACAATGAGCAGTTCTTC.

Note on this clonotype: Since a much larger clone is just one base distant, this may be a read error. V and J are TRBV29-1 and TRBJ2-3, with 9 bases lining up with TRBD2. CDR3 length: 14 amino acids. CDR1 is SQVTM and CDR2 is ANQGSEA in the germline V gene. CDR3 sequence reads: CSVALREGLDAQYF. The CDR3, as DNA: TGCAGCGTTGCATTGCGGGAGGGCCTAGATGCGCAGTATTTT.

The table lists this clonotype with a few counts. The chain is built from TRBV7-3 and TRBJ2-3, with 12 bases aligning to TRBD2. V trimming: 5 bases; J trimming: 2 bases; junction bases outside the gene matches: 5. There are 16 residues in the CDR3. The germline V gene encodes CDR1 SGHTA and CDR2 FQGTGA. The CDR3 sequence: CASSPGTSGLTDTQYF. The CDR3 DNA reads TGTGCCAGCAGCCCTGGGACTAGCGGGCTCACAGATACGCAGTATTTT. Variable domain in full (rest from reference TRBV7-3 and TRBJ2-3): GAGVSQTPSNKVTEKGKYVELRCDPISGHTALYWYRQSLGQGPEFLIYFQGTGAADDSGLPNDRFFAVRPEGSVSTLKIQRTERGDSAVYLCASSPGTSGLTDTQYFGPGTRLTVL.

This clonotype appeared once. The gene calls are TRBV12-5 and TRBJ2-2, with D possibly matching TRBD2 (6 bases). The CDR3 covers 13 residues. Germline values: CDR1 LGHNT, CDR2 FRNRAP. V was shortened by 4 bases and J by 7 bases, with 10 bases between the two germline ends. The CDR3 DNA follows: TGTGCTAGTGGTTGGGGAGGACACGGGGAGCTGTTTTTT. This encodes CASGWGGHGELFF.